Listed below are T cell receptor beta chains from one sample, sequenced in a study of preoperative IRX-2 immunotherapy in early breast cancer. Measured with immunoSEQ multiplex PCR; TCRdb has only the in-frame clones, and not every one. There are approximately 98,000 clones in the sample; roughly 85% occur only once, and roughly 2% lies in the top ten. Material: tumor tissue, obtained after IRX-2 immunotherapy. The receptors were sampled from a human donor with breast cancer. Both conserved end residues are part of each CDR3. D genes are given only for firm matches. Expanded clones are given a class, and other clones once, few, many or no size at all.

j_call | clone_size | v_call | d_call | cdr3_aa | cdr3_nt
TRBJ1-4 | . | TRBV22-1 | . | CASSGQVDEKLFF | TGTGCCAGCAGTGGACAAGTTGATGAAAAACTGTTTTTT
TRBJ1-2 | . | TRBV30 | TRBD1 | CAWRDRTGSHYGYTF | TGTGCCTGGAGAGACCGGACAGGGTCTCACTATGGCTACACCTTC
TRBJ2-2 | . | TRBV5-1 | . | CASSLDRAGGELFF | TGCGCCAGCAGCTTGGACAGGGCAGGCGGGGAGCTGTTTTTT
TRBJ2-7 | once | TRBV11-3 | . | CASSSGVANSYEQYF | TGTGCCAGCAGCTCGGGTGTGGCCAACTCCTACGAGCAGTACTTC
TRBJ2-1 | . | TRBV19 | . | CASSGGSPFNEQFF | TGTGCCAGTAGTGGGGGCAGCCCATTCAATGAGCAGTTCTTC
TRBJ2-6 | . | TRBV11-3 | TRBD1 | CASSSTGDSGANVLTF | TGTGCCAGCAGCTCTACAGGGGACTCTGGGGCCAACGTCCTGACTTTC
TRBJ2-7 | . | TRBV28 | . | CASSRLRTAIYEQYF | TGTGCCAGCAGCCGCCTCCGGACAGCTATATACGAGCAGTACTTC
TRBJ1-3 | . | TRBV28 | . | CASQGTGNTIYF | TGTGCCAGTCAGGGGACTGGAAACACCATATATTTT
TRBJ2-7 | . | TRBV29-1 | TRBD1 | CSVVQDRNTYEQYF | TGCAGCGTTGTGCAGGACAGGAACACCTACGAGCAGTACTTC
TRBJ2-1 | once | TRBV14 | TRBD1 | CASSQDRDRQTGSYNEQFF | TGTGCCAGCAGCCAAGACCGGGACAGGCAAACGGGGTCCTACAATGAGCAGTTCTTC
TRBJ1-6 | . | TRBV6-8 | . | CASSYDRWTYNSPLHF | TGTGCCAGCAGTTACGACCGTTGGACCTATAATTCACCCCTCCACTTT
TRBJ2-4 | . | TRBV19 | TRBD1 | CASSGDREGAKNIQYF | TGTGCCAGTAGTGGGGACAGGGAAGGAGCCAAAAACATTCAGTACTTC
TRBJ1-1 | . | TRBV15 | . | CATSGSAGPDEAFF | TGTGCCACCAGCGGATCGGCGGGTCCAGATGAAGCTTTCTTT
TRBJ1-2 | . | TRBV15 | TRBD1 | CATSPMGTGATPYGYTF | TGTGCCACCAGCCCCATGGGAACAGGGGCTACGCCCTATGGCTACACCTTC
TRBJ1-2 | . | TRBV25-1 | . | CASSSSGDYGYTF | TGTGCCAGCAGCAGCTCGGGGGACTATGGCTACACCTTC
TRBJ2-1 | . | TRBV19 | . | CASTGFGEQFF | TGTGCCAGTACGGGGTTTGGGGAGCAGTTCTTC